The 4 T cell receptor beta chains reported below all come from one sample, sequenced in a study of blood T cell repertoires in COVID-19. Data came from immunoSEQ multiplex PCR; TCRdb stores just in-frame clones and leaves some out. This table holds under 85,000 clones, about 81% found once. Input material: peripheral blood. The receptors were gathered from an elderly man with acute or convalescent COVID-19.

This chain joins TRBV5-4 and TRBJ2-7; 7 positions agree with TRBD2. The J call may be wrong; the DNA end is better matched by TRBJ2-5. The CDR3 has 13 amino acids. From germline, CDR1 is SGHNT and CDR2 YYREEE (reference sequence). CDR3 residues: CASSRLARETQYF. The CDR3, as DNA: TGTGCCAGCAGCCGACTAGCCCGAGAGACCCAGTACTTC.

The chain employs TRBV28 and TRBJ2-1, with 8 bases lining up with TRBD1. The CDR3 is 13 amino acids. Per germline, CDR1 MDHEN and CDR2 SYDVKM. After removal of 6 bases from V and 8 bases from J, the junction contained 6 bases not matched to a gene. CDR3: CASSSGQGDEQFF. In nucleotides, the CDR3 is TGTGCCAGCAGCTCCGGACAGGGCGATGAGCAGTTCTTC.

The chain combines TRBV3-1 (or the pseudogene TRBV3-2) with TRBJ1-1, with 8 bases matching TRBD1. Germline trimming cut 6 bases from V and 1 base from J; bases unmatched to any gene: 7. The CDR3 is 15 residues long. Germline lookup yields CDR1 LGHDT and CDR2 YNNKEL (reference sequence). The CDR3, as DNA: TGTGCCAGCAGTCCCAGGGGGCGGCAGAACACTGAAGCTTTCTTT. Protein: CASSPRGRQNTEAFF.

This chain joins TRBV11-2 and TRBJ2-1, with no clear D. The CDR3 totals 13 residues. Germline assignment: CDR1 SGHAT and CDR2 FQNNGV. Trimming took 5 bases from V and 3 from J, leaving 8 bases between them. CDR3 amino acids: CASSEWSYNEQFF. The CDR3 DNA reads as TGTGCCAGCAGCGAATGGAGCTACAATGAGCAGTTCTTC.